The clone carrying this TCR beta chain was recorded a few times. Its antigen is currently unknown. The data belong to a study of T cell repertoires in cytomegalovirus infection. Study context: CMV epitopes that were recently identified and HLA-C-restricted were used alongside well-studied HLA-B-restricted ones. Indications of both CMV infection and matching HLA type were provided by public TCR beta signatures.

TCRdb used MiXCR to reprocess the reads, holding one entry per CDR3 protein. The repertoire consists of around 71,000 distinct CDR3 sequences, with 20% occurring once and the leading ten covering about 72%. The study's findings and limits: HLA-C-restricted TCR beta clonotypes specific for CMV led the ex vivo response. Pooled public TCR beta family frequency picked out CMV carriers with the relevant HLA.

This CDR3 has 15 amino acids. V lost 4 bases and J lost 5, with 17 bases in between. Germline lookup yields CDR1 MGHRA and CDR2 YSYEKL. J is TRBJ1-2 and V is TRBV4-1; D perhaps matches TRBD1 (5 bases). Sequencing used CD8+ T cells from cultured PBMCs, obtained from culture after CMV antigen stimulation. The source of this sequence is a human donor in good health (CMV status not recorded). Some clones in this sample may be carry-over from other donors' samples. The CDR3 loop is CASSRIGTEKYGYTF. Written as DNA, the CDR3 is TGCGCCAGCAGCCGAATTGGGACTGAGAAGTATGGCTACACCTTC.